Listed below are T cell receptor beta chains from one sample, sequenced in a study of somatic mutations in cytotoxic T cells in rheumatoid arthritis. Clones were read by immunoSEQ multiplex PCR, and TCRdb kept only the in-frame ones, dropping some. The sample consists of around 24,000 clones, about 81% of them appearing once. The sequenced material came from CD8+ T cells sorted from blood. The receptors here all came from a man aged 50 or older in good health. Both conserved end residues are trimmed from each CDR3. A D gene is named only where the DNA matches it firmly.

CDR3: ASNPYGSGRGYEQY
V: TRBV28
D: TRBD2
J: TRBJ2-7

CDR3: ASSLQNTDTQY
V: TRBV5-1
D: NA
J: TRBJ2-3

CDR3: TSRGGLSYEQY
V: TRBV1
D: NA
J: TRBJ2-7

CDR3: ASSGSEGEQY
V: TRBV4-1
D: NA
J: TRBJ2-7

CDR3: ASGPGTREAF
V: TRBV9
D: NA
J: TRBJ1-1

CDR3: ASSQTIRWDEQF
V: TRBV4-2
D: NA
J: TRBJ2-1

CDR3: ASSIVLGKGSDTQY
V: TRBV19
D: NA
J: TRBJ2-3

CDR3: ASSDFRIWGVDLPDTQY
V: TRBV6-1
D: NA
J: TRBJ2-3

CDR3: AVGGGVAKNIQY
V: TRBV7-9
D: NA
J: TRBJ2-4

CDR3: ASSSSGLAFNTGELF
V: TRBV7-9
D: TRBD2
J: TRBJ2-2

CDR3: ASSFRRDSRINEQF
V: TRBV13
D: TRBD1
J: TRBJ2-1

CDR3: ASSLGGGGRPQH
V: TRBV5-6
D: NA
J: TRBJ1-5

CDR3: ASSGVDGFSGANVLT
V: TRBV6-1
D: NA
J: TRBJ2-6

CDR3: ATSRAGRTGGNYGYT
V: TRBV15
D: TRBD1
J: TRBJ1-2

CDR3: ASSPGAEQY
V: TRBV18
D: NA
J: TRBJ2-7

CDR3: ASSSWGARETQY
V: TRBV13
D: NA
J: TRBJ2-5

CDR3: AIMRESNTGELF
V: TRBV6-1
D: TRBD2
J: TRBJ2-2

CDR3: ASSLSVNEQF
V: TRBV13
D: NA
J: TRBJ2-1

CDR3: ASSSGTPWSNQPQH
V: TRBV11-2
D: NA
J: TRBJ1-5

CDR3: ASSPYRRDRGDEQF
V: TRBV9
D: TRBD1
J: TRBJ2-1

CDR3: ASSPRLGAYTEAF
V: TRBV18
D: NA
J: TRBJ1-1

CDR3: ASSVEGRSLDEQF
V: TRBV9
D: NA
J: TRBJ2-1

CDR3: ASRPGTGDYEQY
V: TRBV7-9
D: TRBD1
J: TRBJ2-7

CDR3: ASSPPGRTDNEQF
V: TRBV5-4
D: NA
J: TRBJ2-1

CDR3: ASSSGTGDEQY
V: TRBV6-5
D: TRBD1
J: TRBJ2-7

CDR3: ASSEAEGGVPEAF
V: TRBV2
D: NA
J: TRBJ1-1

CDR3: ASSLAGGFRYEQY
V: TRBV7-9
D: TRBD2
J: TRBJ2-7

CDR3: ASSLKREGETQY
V: TRBV7-9
D: TRBD2
J: TRBJ2-5